This paragraph covers one T cell receptor (beta chain) sequence. V lost 8 bases and J lost 5, with 13 bases in between. There are 14 residues in the CDR3. Germline CDR1 and CDR2: SNHLY and FYNNEI. The data were obtained in a study of sequential checkpoint blockade in melanoma. Study details: Patients were randomized 1:1 to nivolumab-then-ipilimumab or ipilimumab-then-nivolumab first-line. Both treatment sequences were followed by maintenance nivolumab.

Produced via immunoSEQ multiplex PCR; TCRdb's table is partial and in-frame only. The repertoire holds around 4,500 clones, with 45% to 60% as singletons. Stated treatment: randomized to nivolumab then ipilimumab (arm A) or the reverse (arm B). The sample consisted of CD8+ T cells sorted from blood (inferred from file names), taken from a patient given nivolumab and ipilimumab in sequence. The TCR comes from a human donor with melanoma. The chain combines TRBV2 with TRBJ1-6; the D gene is possibly TRBD1 (5 bases). The CDR3 DNA reads as TGTGCCAGCCGGACACTGCCTGATAATTCACCCCTCCACTTT. Encoded protein: CASRTLPDNSPLHF.